This TCR beta chain was identified in a study of blood T cells in healthy people across ages. CDR3 length: 15 residues. Germline V CDR1 and CDR2: LGHDT, YNNKEL (reference sequence). V was trimmed by 0 bases and J by 7 bases, leaving 13 bases between them. A J-beta primer mix and a sample-barcoded 5' primer were used in a second PCR of roughly 7 to 12 cycles. Every molecule of cDNA carried a tag from a template-switch adaptor with 12 random nucleotides. TCRdb re-called the 5' RACE reads with MiXCR, one entry per CDR3 protein. The table includes over 1,500,000 distinct CDR3 sequences, 49% detected once. A minimum of 5.5 micrograms of total RNA was extracted per sample.

The receptor comes from a woman between 40 and 55 years old in good health. The specimen sequenced was blood. The genes are TRBV3-1 and TRBJ2-1, with D possibly matching TRBD1 (6 bases). CDR3 sequence (DNA): TGTGCCAGCAGCCAAGAGGGGGCGCGGAAGAATGAGCAGTTCTTC. Protein sequence: CASSQEGARKNEQFF.